These T cell receptor beta chains were read from a single sample in a study of cytomegalovirus exposure and HLA in healthy donors. The assay was immunoSEQ multiplex PCR, and TCRdb's table has in-frame clones only and misses some. The data show hundreds of thousands of clones, with roughly 84% seen just once and 2% to 2.5% held by the top ten. The sequencing input was PBMCs. Receptors were obtained from a woman aged 18-30 years in good health and CMV-seropositive. The CDR3 runs from the conserved cysteine through the conserved F or W. Each record gives: D gene, J gene, V gene, clone size, CDR3 DNA, CDR3 protein. D genes are given only for firm matches. Where a row states a size, it is once, few, many or the class of an expanded clone; other rows omit it.

D gene: TRBD1; J gene: TRBJ2-7; V gene: TRBV27; clone size: -; CDR3 DNA: TGTGCCAGCAGTTTATCCCTACGACAGGGGGCCTACGAGCAGTACTTC; CDR3 protein: CASSLSLRQGAYEQYF
D gene: -; J gene: TRBJ1-5; V gene: TRBV15; clone size: -; CDR3 DNA: TGTGCCACCAGCAGAGATCCGGGGGGCTATCAGCCCCAGCATTTT; CDR3 protein: CATSRDPGGYQPQHF
D gene: -; J gene: TRBJ2-7; V gene: TRBV28; clone size: -; CDR3 DNA: TGTGCCAGCAGCACCACCCCTCGGTCGGGGACTGTTTCCTACGAGCAGTACTTC; CDR3 protein: CASSTTPRSGTVSYEQYF
D gene: -; J gene: TRBJ2-1; V gene: TRBV4-2; clone size: -; CDR3 DNA: TGTGCCAGCAGCCAATTGCAGGGTTTGGATGAGCAGTTCTTC; CDR3 protein: CASSQLQGLDEQFF
D gene: -; J gene: TRBJ1-4; V gene: TRBV9; clone size: -; CDR3 DNA: TGTGCCAGCAGCGTAGGAGGGGGGGCGGAAAAACTGTTTTTT; CDR3 protein: CASSVGGGAEKLFF
D gene: -; J gene: TRBJ1-1; V gene: TRBV4-2; clone size: few; CDR3 DNA: TGTGCCAGCAGCCCGCCCACGAGCGGTGGTACTGAAGCTTTCTTT; CDR3 protein: CASSPPTSGGTEAFF
D gene: -; J gene: TRBJ1-2; V gene: TRBV30; clone size: -; CDR3 DNA: TGTGCCTGGAGTCCCGGGATTGACTATGGCTACACCTTC; CDR3 protein: CAWSPGIDYGYTF
D gene: TRBD1; J gene: TRBJ2-7; V gene: TRBV16; clone size: -; CDR3 DNA: TGTGCCAGCAGCCGCGGACAGGGAATTTCCTACGAGCAGTACTTC; CDR3 protein: CASSRGQGISYEQYF
D gene: -; J gene: TRBJ2-7; V gene: TRBV5-1; clone size: -; CDR3 DNA: TGCGCCAGCAGCCCGACAGGCTACGAGCAGTACTTC; CDR3 protein: CASSPTGYEQYF
D gene: TRBD1; J gene: TRBJ1-2; V gene: TRBV4-1; clone size: -; CDR3 DNA: TGCGCCAGCAGCCAAGTCCCAGCGGGACAGGGTAACTATGGCTACACCTTC; CDR3 protein: CASSQVPAGQGNYGYTF
D gene: -; J gene: TRBJ2-1; V gene: TRBV30; clone size: -; CDR3 DNA: TGTGCCTGGAGTGTAACAGGAAAATACAATGAGCAGTTCTTC; CDR3 protein: CAWSVTGKYNEQFF
D gene: -; J gene: TRBJ1-1; V gene: TRBV4-1; clone size: -; CDR3 DNA: TGCGCCAGCAGCCCCCCTTTAAGCAGGCTGAACACTGAAGCTTTCTTT; CDR3 protein: CASSPPLSRLNTEAFF
D gene: TRBD1; J gene: TRBJ1-4; V gene: TRBV15; clone size: -; CDR3 DNA: TGTGCCACCAGCAGAGCCAGGGGGGCTAATGAAAAACTGTTTTTT; CDR3 protein: CATSRARGANEKLFF
D gene: TRBD2; J gene: TRBJ2-5; V gene: TRBV11-3; clone size: -; CDR3 DNA: TGTGCCAGCAGCCCCGGGACTAGCGGGATTGGAGAGACCCAGTACTTC; CDR3 protein: CASSPGTSGIGETQYF
D gene: -; J gene: TRBJ1-1; V gene: TRBV28; clone size: -; CDR3 DNA: TGTGCCAGTAGAACCTCGGACAACATGAACACTGAAGCTTTCTTT; CDR3 protein: CASRTSDNMNTEAFF
D gene: TRBD1; J gene: TRBJ2-7; V gene: TRBV29-1; clone size: -; CDR3 DNA: TGCAGCGTTAAGGAACCCGGACAGGGAAGGAGCTACGAGCAGTACTTC; CDR3 protein: CSVKEPGQGRSYEQYF
D gene: -; J gene: TRBJ1-1; V gene: TRBV28; clone size: -; CDR3 DNA: TGTGCCAGCACCCCCAGGGGCACTGAAGCTTTCTTT; CDR3 protein: CASTPRGTEAFF
D gene: -; J gene: TRBJ1-1; V gene: TRBV27; clone size: -; CDR3 DNA: TGTGCCAGCAGTTTAGGCAGGGTGACCGAGACTGAAGCTTTCTTT; CDR3 protein: CASSLGRVTETEAFF
D gene: TRBD1; J gene: TRBJ1-2; V gene: TRBV27; clone size: -; CDR3 DNA: TGTGCCAGCAGATCCCCGCTCCGGGACAGAGTTAACTATGGCTACACCTTC; CDR3 protein: CASRSPLRDRVNYGYTF
D gene: TRBD2; J gene: TRBJ2-7; V gene: TRBV28; clone size: -; CDR3 DNA: TGTGCCAGCAGCCCGACTAGCGGGACGCCCTACGAGCAGTACTTC; CDR3 protein: CASSPTSGTPYEQYF
D gene: -; J gene: TRBJ2-7; V gene: TRBV6-1; clone size: -; CDR3 DNA: TGTGCCAGCAGTGAATCCAGGGGGAGGTTCGCATACGAGCAGTACTTC; CDR3 protein: CASSESRGRFAYEQYF
D gene: TRBD1; J gene: TRBJ2-3; V gene: TRBV7-9; clone size: -; CDR3 DNA: TGTGCCAGCAGCGGGACAGGTGGGGATACGCAGTATTTT; CDR3 protein: CASSGTGGDTQYF
D gene: TRBD1; J gene: TRBJ1-5; V gene: TRBV19; clone size: -; CDR3 DNA: TGTGCCAGTAGTCAGGGGGCAGGGGGCAATCAGCCCCAGCATTTT; CDR3 protein: CASSQGAGGNQPQHF
D gene: TRBD1; J gene: TRBJ2-7; V gene: TRBV9; clone size: -; CDR3 DNA: TGTGCCAGCAGCGCGGGACAGGGGATTTCCTACGAGCAGTACTTC; CDR3 protein: CASSAGQGISYEQYF
D gene: TRBD1; J gene: TRBJ1-2; V gene: TRBV28; clone size: -; CDR3 DNA: TGTGCCAGCAGCTTAGGACAGGGAAACTATGGCTACACCTTC; CDR3 protein: CASSLGQGNYGYTF
D gene: -; J gene: TRBJ1-4; V gene: TRBV25-1; clone size: few; CDR3 DNA: TGTGCCAGCAGTGATGACAGATCTAATGAAAAACTGTTTTTT; CDR3 protein: CASSDDRSNEKLFF
D gene: TRBD2; J gene: TRBJ2-7; V gene: TRBV5-4; clone size: -; CDR3 DNA: TGTGCCACCCAACCTCACGGACTAGCGGGAGTGCACGAGCAGTACTTC; CDR3 protein: CATQPHGLAGVHEQYF
D gene: TRBD1; J gene: TRBJ1-1; V gene: TRBV15; clone size: -; CDR3 DNA: TGTGCCACTAGACAGGGGTTGGGTTTGTACACTGAAGCTTTCTTT; CDR3 protein: CATRQGLGLYTEAFF
D gene: TRBD1; J gene: TRBJ2-7; V gene: TRBV11-2; clone size: -; CDR3 DNA: TGTGCCAGCAGCGGGTCCGGGACAGGGATGGGCGAGCAGTACTTC; CDR3 protein: CASSGSGTGMGEQYF
D gene: -; J gene: TRBJ2-2; V gene: TRBV5-1; clone size: -; CDR3 DNA: TGCGCCAGCAGCCCCCAATCCGGGGAGCTGTTTTTT; CDR3 protein: CASSPQSGELFF
D gene: -; J gene: TRBJ2-7; V gene: TRBV2; clone size: -; CDR3 DNA: TGTGCCAGCAGACAGCTTGGCGAGCAGTACTTC; CDR3 protein: CASRQLGEQYF
D gene: -; J gene: TRBJ2-1; V gene: TRBV19; clone size: -; CDR3 DNA: TGTGCCAGTAGTATAGGGAACGGGATAACCTACAATGAGCAGTTCTTC; CDR3 protein: CASSIGNGITYNEQFF
D gene: -; J gene: TRBJ1-1; V gene: TRBV30; clone size: -; CDR3 DNA: TGTGCCTGGAGTAGGAGCAGGGCGAACACTGAAGCTTTCTTT; CDR3 protein: CAWSRSRANTEAFF
D gene: TRBD1; J gene: TRBJ1-5; V gene: TRBV7-6; clone size: -; CDR3 DNA: TGTGCCAGCAGCTTAGCGCCGACAGGGGTGGGCCTGTATAGCAATCAGCCCCAGCATTTT; CDR3 protein: CASSLAPTGVGLYSNQPQHF
D gene: TRBD1; J gene: TRBJ1-2; V gene: TRBV19; clone size: -; CDR3 DNA: TGTGCCAGTAGCTCAACTCGGACAGGGTGGGACTATGGCTACACCTTC; CDR3 protein: CASSSTRTGWDYGYTF
D gene: TRBD2; J gene: TRBJ2-1; V gene: TRBV27; clone size: -; CDR3 DNA: TGTGCCAGCAGTTCAATAGCGGGGGGGGTCTACAATGAGCAGTTCTTC; CDR3 protein: CASSSIAGGVYNEQFF
D gene: TRBD2; J gene: TRBJ2-1; V gene: TRBV6-4; clone size: few; CDR3 DNA: TGTGCCAGCAGTGACGGGGCGGGAGGGCCCACTGAGCAGTTCTTC; CDR3 protein: CASSDGAGGPTEQFF
D gene: TRBD1; J gene: TRBJ2-4; V gene: TRBV6-5; clone size: -; CDR3 DNA: TGTGCCAGCAGTCGGACAGGCCCCGGGAACATTCAGTACTTC; CDR3 protein: CASSRTGPGNIQYF
D gene: TRBD2; J gene: TRBJ2-5; V gene: TRBV5-1; clone size: -; CDR3 DNA: TGCGCCAGCAGCCTCGGACTAGCGGGAGTCCCGCTGCAAGAGACCCAGTACTTC; CDR3 protein: CASSLGLAGVPLQETQYF
D gene: -; J gene: TRBJ1-2; V gene: TRBV5-1; clone size: -; CDR3 DNA: TGCGCCAGTGTTCAGGGGACTAACTATGGCTACACCTTC; CDR3 protein: CASVQGTNYGYTF
D gene: TRBD2; J gene: TRBJ2-2; V gene: TRBV10-1; clone size: -; CDR3 DNA: TGCGCCAGCAGTAATCCCCCGGGACTAGCGGGAGGTAACACCGGGGAGCTGTTTTTT; CDR3 protein: CASSNPPGLAGGNTGELFF
D gene: -; J gene: TRBJ2-7; V gene: TRBV27; clone size: -; CDR3 DNA: TGTGCCAGCAGTTTGCGAGGACTTTCGAGCTCCTACGAGCAGTACTTC; CDR3 protein: CASSLRGLSSSYEQYF
D gene: -; J gene: TRBJ2-7; V gene: TRBV6-6; clone size: -; CDR3 DNA: TGTGCCAGCAGTTACCGTCTATTAAGCTCCTACGAGCAGTACTTC; CDR3 protein: CASSYRLLSSYEQYF
D gene: TRBD1; J gene: TRBJ1-5; V gene: TRBV9; clone size: -; CDR3 DNA: TGTGCCAGCAGCGAGTTAGGGGGCAGAAATCAGCCCCAGCATTTT; CDR3 protein: CASSELGGRNQPQHF
D gene: -; J gene: TRBJ2-1; V gene: TRBV27; clone size: -; CDR3 DNA: TGTGCCAGCAGTTTATGGGGGGGCCCCAGTAATGAGCAGTTCTTC; CDR3 protein: CASSLWGGPSNEQFF
D gene: -; J gene: TRBJ2-7; V gene: TRBV4-1; clone size: -; CDR3 DNA: TGCGCCAGCAGCCAAGACAGGTGGTACTCCTACGAGCAGTACTTC; CDR3 protein: CASSQDRWYSYEQYF
D gene: -; J gene: TRBJ2-7; V gene: TRBV6-1; clone size: -; CDR3 DNA: TGTGCCAGCAGTGGATCTACTAACTCCTACGAGCAGTACTTC; CDR3 protein: CASSGSTNSYEQYF